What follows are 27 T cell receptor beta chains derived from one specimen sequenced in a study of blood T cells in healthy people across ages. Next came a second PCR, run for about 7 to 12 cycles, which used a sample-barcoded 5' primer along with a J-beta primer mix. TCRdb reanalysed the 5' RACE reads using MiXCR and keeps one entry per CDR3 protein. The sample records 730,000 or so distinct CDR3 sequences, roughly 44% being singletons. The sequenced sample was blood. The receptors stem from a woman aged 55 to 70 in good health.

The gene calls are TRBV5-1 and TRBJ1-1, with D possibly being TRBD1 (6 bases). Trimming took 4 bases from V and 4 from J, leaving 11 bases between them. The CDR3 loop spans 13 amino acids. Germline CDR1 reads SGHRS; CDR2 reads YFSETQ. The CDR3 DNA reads TGCGCCAGCAGCGTAACAGGGCTCACTGAAGCTTTCTTT. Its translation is CASSVTGLTEAFF. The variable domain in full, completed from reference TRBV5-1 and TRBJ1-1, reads KAGVTQTPRYLIKTRGQQVTLSCSPISGHRSVSWYQQTPGQGLQFLFEYFSETQRNKGNFPGRFSGRQFSNSRSEMNVSTLELGDSALYLCASSVTGLTEAFFGQGTRLTVV.

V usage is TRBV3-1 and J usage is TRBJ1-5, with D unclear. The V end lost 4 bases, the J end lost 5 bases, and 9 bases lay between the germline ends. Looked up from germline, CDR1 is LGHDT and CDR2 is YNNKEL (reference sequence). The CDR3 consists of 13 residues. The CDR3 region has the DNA TGTGCCAGCAGCCCACGGCAGGATCAGCCCCAGCATTTT. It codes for CASSPRQDQPQHF.

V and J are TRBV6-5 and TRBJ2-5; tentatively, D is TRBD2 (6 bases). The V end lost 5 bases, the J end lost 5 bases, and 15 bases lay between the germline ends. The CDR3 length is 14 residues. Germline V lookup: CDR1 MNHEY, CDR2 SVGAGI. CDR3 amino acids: CASSTGGSGETQYF. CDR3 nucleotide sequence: TGTGCCAGCAGTACCGGAGGGTCCGGCGAGACCCAGTACTTC.

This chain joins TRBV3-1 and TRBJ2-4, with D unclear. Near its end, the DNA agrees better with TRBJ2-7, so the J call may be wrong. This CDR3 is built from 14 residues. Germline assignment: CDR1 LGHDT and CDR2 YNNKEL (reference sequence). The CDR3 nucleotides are TGTGCCAGCAGCCAAGGTGTACACAGCTACGAGCAGTACTTC. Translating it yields CASSQGVHSYEQYF.

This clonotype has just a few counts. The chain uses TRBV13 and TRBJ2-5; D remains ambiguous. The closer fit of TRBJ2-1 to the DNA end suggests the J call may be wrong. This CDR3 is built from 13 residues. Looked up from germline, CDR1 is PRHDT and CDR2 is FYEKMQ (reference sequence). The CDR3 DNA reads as TGTGCCAGCAGACCAAACACAGAAGAGACCCAGTTCTTC. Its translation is CASRPNTEETQFF.

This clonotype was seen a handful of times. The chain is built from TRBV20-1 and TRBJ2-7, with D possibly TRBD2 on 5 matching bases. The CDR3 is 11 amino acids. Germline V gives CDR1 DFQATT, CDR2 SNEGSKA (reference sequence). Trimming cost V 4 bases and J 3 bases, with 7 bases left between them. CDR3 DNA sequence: TGCAGTGCTACTGGAGGCTACGAGCAGTACTTC. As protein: CSATGGYEQYF.

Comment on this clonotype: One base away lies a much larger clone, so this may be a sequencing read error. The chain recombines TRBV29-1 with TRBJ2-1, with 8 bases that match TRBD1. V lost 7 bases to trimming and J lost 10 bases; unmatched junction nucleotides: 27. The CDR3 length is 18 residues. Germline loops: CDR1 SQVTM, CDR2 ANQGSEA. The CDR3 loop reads CSERRGDRRALPDYEQFF. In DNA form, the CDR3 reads TGCAGCGAAAGAAGAGGGGACAGGCGGGCCTTACCGGACTACGAGCAGTTCTTC.

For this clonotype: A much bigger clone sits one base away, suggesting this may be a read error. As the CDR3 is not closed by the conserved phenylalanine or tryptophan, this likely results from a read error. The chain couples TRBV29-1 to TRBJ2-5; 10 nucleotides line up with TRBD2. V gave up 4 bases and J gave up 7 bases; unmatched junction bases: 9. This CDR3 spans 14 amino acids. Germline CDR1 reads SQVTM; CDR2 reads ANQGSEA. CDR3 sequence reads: CSVGPEQRGGTQYL. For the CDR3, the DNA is TGCAGCGTTGGCCCAGAACAGCGGGGGGGGACCCAGTACTTA.

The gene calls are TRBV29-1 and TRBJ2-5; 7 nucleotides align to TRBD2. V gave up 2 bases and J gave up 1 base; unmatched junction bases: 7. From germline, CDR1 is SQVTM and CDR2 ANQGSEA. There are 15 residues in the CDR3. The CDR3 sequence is CSVESLAELQETQYF. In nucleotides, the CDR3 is TGCAGCGTTGAAAGCCTAGCGGAACTCCAAGAGACCCAGTACTTC.

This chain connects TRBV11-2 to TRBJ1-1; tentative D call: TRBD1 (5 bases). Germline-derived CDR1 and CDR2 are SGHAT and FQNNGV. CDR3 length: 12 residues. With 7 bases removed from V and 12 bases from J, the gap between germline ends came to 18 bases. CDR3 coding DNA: TGTGCCAGCATAACCTTCGGGGCTGAGACTTTCTTT. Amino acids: CASITFGAETFF.

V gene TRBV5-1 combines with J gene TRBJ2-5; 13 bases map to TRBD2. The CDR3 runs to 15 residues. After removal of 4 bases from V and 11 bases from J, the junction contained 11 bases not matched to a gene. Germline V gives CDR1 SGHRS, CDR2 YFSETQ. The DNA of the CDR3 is TGCGCCAGCAGCATAACCGGGACTAGCGGGAAAGAGCAGTACTTC. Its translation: CASSITGTSGKEQYF.

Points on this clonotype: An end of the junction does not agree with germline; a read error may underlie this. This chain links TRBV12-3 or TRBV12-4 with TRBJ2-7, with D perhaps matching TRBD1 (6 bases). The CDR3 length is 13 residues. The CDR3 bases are TGTGCCTGCAGACAAGGGGGTTCCCACGAGCAGTACTTC. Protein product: CACRQGGSHEQYF.

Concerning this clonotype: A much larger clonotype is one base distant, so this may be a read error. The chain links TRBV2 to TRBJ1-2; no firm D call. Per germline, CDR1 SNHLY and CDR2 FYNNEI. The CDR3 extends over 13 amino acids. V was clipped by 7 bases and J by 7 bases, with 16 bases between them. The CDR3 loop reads CASNPRTDRGYTF. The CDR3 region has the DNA TGTGCCAGCAACCCCAGAACGGATCGTGGCTACACCTTC.

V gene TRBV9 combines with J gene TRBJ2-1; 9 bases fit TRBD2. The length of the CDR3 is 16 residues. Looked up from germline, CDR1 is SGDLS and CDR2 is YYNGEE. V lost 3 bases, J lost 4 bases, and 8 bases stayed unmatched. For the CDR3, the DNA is TGTGCCAGCAGCGCGGGGGAGCGGGAGGTATACAATGAGCAGTTCTTC. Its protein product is CASSAGEREVYNEQFF.

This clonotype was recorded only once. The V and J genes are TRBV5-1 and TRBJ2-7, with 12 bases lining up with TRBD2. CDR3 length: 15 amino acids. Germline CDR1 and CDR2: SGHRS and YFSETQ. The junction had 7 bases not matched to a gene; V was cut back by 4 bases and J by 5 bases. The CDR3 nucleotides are TGCGCCAGCAGCGCCGGACTAGCGGGACTCCACGAGCAGTACTTC. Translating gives CASSAGLAGLHEQYF. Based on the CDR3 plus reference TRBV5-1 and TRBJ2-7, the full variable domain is KAGVTQTPRYLIKTRGQQVTLSCSPISGHRSVSWYQQTPGQGLQFLFEYFSETQRNKGNFPGRFSGRQFSNSRSEMNVSTLELGDSALYLCASSAGLAGLHEQYFGPGTRLTVT.

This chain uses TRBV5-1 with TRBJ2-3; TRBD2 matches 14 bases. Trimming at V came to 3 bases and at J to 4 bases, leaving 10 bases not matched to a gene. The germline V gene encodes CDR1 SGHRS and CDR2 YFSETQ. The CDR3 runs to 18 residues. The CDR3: CASSSLPGLAGGSDTQYF. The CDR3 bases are TGCGCCAGCAGCTCTCTCCCCGGACTAGCGGGGGGCTCAGATACGCAGTATTTT.

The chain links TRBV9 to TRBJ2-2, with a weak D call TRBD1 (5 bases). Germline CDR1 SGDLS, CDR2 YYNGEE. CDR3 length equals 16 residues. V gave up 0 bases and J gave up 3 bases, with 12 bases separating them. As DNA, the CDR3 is TGTGCCAGCAGCGTAGCTTCAGACAGATACACCGGGGAGCTGTTTTTT. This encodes CASSVASDRYTGELFF.

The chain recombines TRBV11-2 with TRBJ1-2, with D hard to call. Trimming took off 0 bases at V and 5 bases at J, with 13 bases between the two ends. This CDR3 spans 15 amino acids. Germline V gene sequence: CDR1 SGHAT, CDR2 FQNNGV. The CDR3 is CASSLEGQPMYGYTF. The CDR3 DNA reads TGTGCCAGCAGCTTAGAGGGTCAGCCGATGTATGGCTACACCTTC.

The CDR3 loop reads CSLGAGNTEAFF. The CDR3 DNA follows: TGCAGCCTTGGGGCAGGGAACACTGAAGCTTTCTTT. The gene calls are TRBV29-1 and TRBJ1-1; D might be TRBD1 (5 bases). The CDR3 has 12 amino acids. Germline V CDR1 and CDR2: SQVTM, ANQGSEA. The V end was cut by 8 bases, the J end by 1 base, with 11 bases between.

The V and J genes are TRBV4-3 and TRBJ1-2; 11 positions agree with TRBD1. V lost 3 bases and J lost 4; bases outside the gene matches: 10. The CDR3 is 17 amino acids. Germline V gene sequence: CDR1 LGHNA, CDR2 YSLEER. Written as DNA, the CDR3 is TGCGCCAGCAGCCAGACTTTCTGGGACAGGGGGAGCTATGGCTACACCTTC. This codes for CASSQTFWDRGSYGYTF.

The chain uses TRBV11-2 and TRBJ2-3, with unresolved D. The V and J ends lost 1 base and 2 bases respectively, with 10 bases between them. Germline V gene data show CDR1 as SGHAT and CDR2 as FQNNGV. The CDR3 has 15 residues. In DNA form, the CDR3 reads TGTGCCAGCAGCTTAGCGGGTATCCTCACAGATACGCAGTATTTT. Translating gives CASSLAGILTDTQYF.

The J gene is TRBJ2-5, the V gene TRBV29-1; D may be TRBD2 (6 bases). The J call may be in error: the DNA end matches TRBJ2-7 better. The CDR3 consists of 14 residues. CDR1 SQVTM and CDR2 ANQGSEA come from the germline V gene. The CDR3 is CSVEGRDGPREQYF. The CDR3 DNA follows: TGCAGCGTTGAAGGGCGGGATGGGCCGCGCGAGCAGTACTTC.

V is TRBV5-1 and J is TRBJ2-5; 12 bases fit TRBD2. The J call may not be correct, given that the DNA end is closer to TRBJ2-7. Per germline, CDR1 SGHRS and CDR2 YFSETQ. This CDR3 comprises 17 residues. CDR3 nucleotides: TGCGCCAGCAGCCCTTCACCTCTAGCGGGGGGGCGCTACGAGCAGTACTTC. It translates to CASSPSPLAGGRYEQYF.

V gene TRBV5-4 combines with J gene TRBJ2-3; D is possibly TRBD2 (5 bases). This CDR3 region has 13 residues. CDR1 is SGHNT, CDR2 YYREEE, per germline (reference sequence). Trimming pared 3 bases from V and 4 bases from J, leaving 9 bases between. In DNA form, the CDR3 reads TGTGCCAGCAGCTGGCCGAGGGCAGATACGCAGTATTTT. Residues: CASSWPRADTQYF. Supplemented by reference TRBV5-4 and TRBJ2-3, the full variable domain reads ETGVTQSPTHLIKTRGQQVTLRCSSQSGHNTVSWYQQALGQGPQFIFQYYREEENGRGNFPPRFSGLQFPNYSSELNVNALELDDSALYLCASSWPRADTQYFGPGTRLTVL.

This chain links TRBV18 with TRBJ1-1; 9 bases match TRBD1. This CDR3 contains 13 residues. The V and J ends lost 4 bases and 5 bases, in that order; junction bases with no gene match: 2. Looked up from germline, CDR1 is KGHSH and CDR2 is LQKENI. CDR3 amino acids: CASSRGTGTEAFF. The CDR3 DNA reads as TGTGCCAGCTCACGCGGGACAGGGACTGAAGCTTTCTTT.

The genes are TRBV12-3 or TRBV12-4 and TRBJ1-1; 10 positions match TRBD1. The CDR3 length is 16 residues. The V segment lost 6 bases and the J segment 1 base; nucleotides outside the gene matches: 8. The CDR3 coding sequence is TGTGCCAGCAGAGATCGGACAGGGGGTTGGAACACTGAAGCTTTCTTT. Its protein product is CASRDRTGGWNTEAFF.

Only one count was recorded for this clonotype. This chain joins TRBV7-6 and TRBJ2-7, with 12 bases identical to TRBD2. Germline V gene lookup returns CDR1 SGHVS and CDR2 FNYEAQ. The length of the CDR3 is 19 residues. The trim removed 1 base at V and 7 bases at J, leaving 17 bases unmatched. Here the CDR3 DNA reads TGTGCCAGCAGCTTAGATGTTTGGACTAGCGGGGTCCCCTATAATGAGCAGTACTTC. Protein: CASSLDVWTSGVPYNEQYF.